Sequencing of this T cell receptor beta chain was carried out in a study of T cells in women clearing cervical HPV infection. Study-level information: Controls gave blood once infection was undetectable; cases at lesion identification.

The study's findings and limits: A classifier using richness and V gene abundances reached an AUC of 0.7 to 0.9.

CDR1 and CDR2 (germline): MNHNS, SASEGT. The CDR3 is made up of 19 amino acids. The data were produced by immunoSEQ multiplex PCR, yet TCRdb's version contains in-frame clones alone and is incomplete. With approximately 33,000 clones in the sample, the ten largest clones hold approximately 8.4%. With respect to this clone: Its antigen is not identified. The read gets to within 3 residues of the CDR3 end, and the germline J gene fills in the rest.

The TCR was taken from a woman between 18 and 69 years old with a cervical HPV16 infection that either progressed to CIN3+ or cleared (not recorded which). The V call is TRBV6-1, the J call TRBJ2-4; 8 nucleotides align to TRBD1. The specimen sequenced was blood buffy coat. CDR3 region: CASSEAVRGLMGIGQPQYF. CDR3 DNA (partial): TGTGCCAGCAGTGAAGCGGTCAGGGGGCTGATGGGTATTGGTCAGCCT.